Below are 25 T cell receptor beta chains sequenced from a single sample in a study of T cell repertoires in cytomegalovirus infection. From the reads, TCRdb called clonotypes with MiXCR, one entry per CDR3 protein. The sample yields 300,000 to 400,000 distinct CDR3 sequences, 20% to 25% seen once. Their antigens remain unidentified. Sequencing was performed on cultured PBMCs, taken from culture after CMV antigen stimulation. The receptors here all came from a human donor in good health (CMV status not recorded). Some clones in this sample may be carry-over from other donors' samples.

In its sample, this clonotype was seen many times. The chain employs TRBV7-3 and TRBJ2-1; D is perhaps TRBD2 (6 bases). V lost 2 bases and J lost 4, with 12 bases in between. From germline, CDR1 is SGHTA and CDR2 FQGTGA. The CDR3 spans 15 residues. CDR3 in amino acids: CASSLSAGLYNEQFF. In DNA form, the CDR3 reads TGTGCCAGCAGCTTATCAGCGGGCCTGTACAATGAGCAGTTCTTC.

This chain connects TRBV5-6 to TRBJ2-1; D is ambiguous. Germline-derived CDR1 and CDR2 are SGHDT and YYEEEE. The CDR3 has 13 amino acids. V was cut by 4 bases and J by 9 bases, with 14 bases left in between. In DNA, the CDR3 is TGTGCCAGCAGCCCCACAGCTGTCCCTGAGCAGTTCTTC. It specifies CASSPTAVPEQFF.

This clonotype was counted a few times. The rearrangement uses TRBV5-1 and TRBJ2-2, with TRBD1 identical over 7 bases. The length of the CDR3 is 16 residues. Germline CDR1 and CDR2: SGHRS and YFSETQ. J lost 0 bases, V lost 4 bases, and 6 bases had no gene match. This chain's CDR3 is CASSPQTGTNTGELFF. The CDR3 nucleotides read TGCGCCAGCAGCCCACAGACAGGGACGAACACCGGGGAGCTGTTTTTT.

The V and J genes are TRBV12-3 or TRBV12-4 and TRBJ1-1; D might be TRBD1 (5 bases). CDR3 length equals 14 residues. V dropped 3 bases and J dropped 0 bases, with 8 bases sitting between them. This chain's CDR3 is CASSFEGLNTEAFF. For the CDR3, the DNA is TGTGCCAGCAGTTTTGAGGGGTTGAACACTGAAGCTTTCTTT.

The rearrangement links TRBV4-3 to TRBJ2-3; D is uncertain. From germline, CDR1 is LGHNA and CDR2 YSLEER. The CDR3 totals 17 residues. The V end was cut by 0 bases, the J end by 3 bases, with 16 bases between. The CDR3 here is CASSQDNPTAQTDTQYF. CDR3 nucleotides: TGCGCCAGCAGCCAAGATAACCCCACAGCTCAGACAGATACGCAGTATTTT.

Only a few counts were recorded for this clonotype. This chain uses TRBV30 with TRBJ1-1; D is ambiguous. The V end lost 4 bases, the J end lost 1 base, and 13 bases lay between the germline ends. The CDR3 covers 14 residues. The V gene's germline CDR1 is GTSNPN and CDR2 SVGIG (reference sequence). This CDR3 reads CAWTLRGANTEAFF. The CDR3 DNA reads TGTGCCTGGACCCTACGGGGTGCGAACACTGAAGCTTTCTTT.

This clonotype was seen more than once but under ten times. This chain links TRBV7-3 with TRBJ2-5; 8 nucleotides agree with TRBD2. Germline values: CDR1 SGHTA, CDR2 FQGTGA. The CDR3 covers 15 residues. V shed 5 bases and J 2 bases; nucleotides not matched to a gene: 7. This chain's CDR3 is CASSPLGREQETQYF. The CDR3 DNA reads TGTGCCAGCAGCCCACTCGGGAGGGAGCAAGAGACCCAGTACTTC. The entire variable domain, with the rest obtained from reference TRBV7-3 and TRBJ2-5, is as follows: GAGVSQTPSNKVTEKGKYVELRCDPISGHTALYWYRQSLGQGPEFLIYFQGTGAADDSGLPNDRFFAVRPEGSVSTLKIQRTERGDSAVYLCASSPLGREQETQYFGPGTRLLVL.

J is TRBJ2-2 and V is TRBV11-2; 9 bases align to TRBD2. Germline assignment: CDR1 SGHAT and CDR2 FQNNGV. The CDR3 is 18 residues long. V shed 5 bases, J shed 4 bases, and the junction held 14 bases outside the gene matches. The CDR3 region is CASSLRDSGSFPTGELFF. DNA for the CDR3: TGTGCCAGCAGCCTGAGGGATAGCGGGAGTTTTCCCACCGGGGAGCTGTTTTTT.

This clonotype has more than one count but fewer than ten. The chain is built from TRBV28 and TRBJ2-3; D unclear. This CDR3 region has 13 residues. Germline CDR1 is MDHEN and CDR2 is SYDVKM. Trimming took off 3 bases at V and 7 bases at J, with 11 bases between the two ends. The CDR3 coding sequence is TGTGCCAGCAGTTTCCCCCGCCTATATACGCAGTATTTT. Residues: CASSFPRLYTQYF.

In this sample, this clonotype turned up many times. V gene TRBV7-2 combines with J gene TRBJ2-7, with 7 bases identical to TRBD2. Germline CDR1 reads SGHTA; CDR2 reads FQGNSA. The V segment lost 4 bases and the J segment 2 bases; nucleotides outside the gene matches: 8. The CDR3 contains 15 residues. This CDR3 reads CASSSSGNPTYEQYF. For the CDR3, the DNA is TGTGCCAGCAGCTCTAGCGGAAACCCTACCTACGAGCAGTACTTC.

The chain carries TRBV20-1 and TRBJ1-2; the D gene is possibly TRBD1 (6 bases). This CDR3 has 10 amino acids. Germline-derived CDR1 and CDR2 are DFQATT and SNEGSKA (reference sequence). Trimming shortened V by 5 bases and J by 7 bases, and 8 bases separated the two germline ends. The CDR3 region is CSAYRVGYTF. The CDR3 region has the DNA TGCAGTGCTTACAGGGTTGGCTACACCTTC.

This clonotype has a count of ten or more. The chain combines TRBV7-2 with TRBJ2-7; 9 bases align to TRBD2. The CDR3 is made up of 18 amino acids. The germline gives CDR1 SGHTA, CDR2 FQGNSA. After removal of 4 bases from V and 1 base from J, the junction contained 14 bases not matched to a gene. This CDR3 reads CASSSNRPSGTGSYEQYF. The CDR3 coding sequence is TGTGCCAGCAGCTCAAACCGGCCTAGCGGGACGGGGTCCTACGAGCAGTACTTC.

This clonotype appeared many times. The V gene is TRBV7-2, the J gene TRBJ2-1, with TRBD2 as a possible D gene (5 bases). The CDR3 totals 16 residues. Germline-derived CDR1 and CDR2 are SGHTA and FQGNSA. V was cut by 1 base and J by 0 bases, with 10 bases left in between. For the CDR3, the DNA is TGTGCCAGCAGCTTAGATAGCGTGAGCTCCTACAATGAGCAGTTCTTC. Translated, it gives CASSLDSVSSYNEQFF.

This chain connects TRBV7-8 to TRBJ2-1; 8 nucleotides match TRBD2. V gave up 5 bases and J gave up 6 bases; unmatched junction bases: 12. This CDR3 has 16 residues. Germline CDR1 reads SGHVS; CDR2 reads FQNEAQ. CDR3 sequence reads: CASSRRDSGTLNEQFF. The CDR3, as DNA: TGTGCCAGCAGCAGGCGTGATAGCGGGACACTCAATGAGCAGTTCTTC.

The chain employs TRBV6-6 and TRBJ1-5; D perhaps matches TRBD1 (6 bases). The V end lost 6 bases, the J end lost 6 bases, and 18 bases lay between the germline ends. Germline CDR1 and CDR2: MNHNY and SVGAGI (reference sequence). The length of the CDR3 is 15 residues. CDR3 DNA sequence: TGTGCCAGCAGGCCCGACTTCGGGGGGCGTCAGCCCCAGCATTTT. This encodes CASRPDFGGRQPQHF.

The chain combines TRBV7-9 with TRBJ2-3, with D possibly matching TRBD2 (5 bases). Germline CDR1 SEHNR, CDR2 FQNEAQ (reference sequence). The CDR3 has 18 amino acids. Trimming stripped 5 bases from V and 1 base from J, with 22 bases between. This chain's CDR3 is CASSPKRTILLRTDTQYF. The CDR3 coding sequence is TGTGCCAGCAGCCCTAAGCGGACCATTCTCCTACGCACAGATACGCAGTATTTT. Supplemented by reference TRBV7-9 and TRBJ2-3, the full variable domain reads DTGVSQNPRHKITKRGQNVTFRCDPISEHNRLYWYRQTLGQGPEFLTYFQNEAQLEKSRLLSDRFSAERPKGSFSTLEIQRTEQGDSAMYLCASSPKRTILLRTDTQYFGPGTRLTVL.

This clonotype was seen a handful of times. The rearrangement links TRBV25-1 to TRBJ2-1; TRBD2 matches 8 bases. Trimming removed 5 bases from V and 6 bases from J; junction bases left unmatched: 6. This CDR3 is built from 14 residues. The V gene's germline CDR1 is MGHDK and CDR2 SYGVNS. This chain's CDR3 is CASSRTGGFNEQFF. The CDR3 DNA sequence: TGTGCCAGCAGTAGAACGGGAGGGTTCAATGAGCAGTTCTTC.

The V call is TRBV28, the J call TRBJ1-4; the D gene is possibly TRBD1 (6 bases). The CDR3 loop spans 13 amino acids. From germline, CDR1 is MDHEN and CDR2 SYDVKM. V was trimmed by 3 bases and J by 10 bases, leaving 12 bases between them. CDR3 residues: CASSLTGGAKLFF. The CDR3 DNA reads as TGTGCCAGCAGTTTGACGGGGGGCGCAAAACTGTTTTTT.

Only a few counts were recorded for this clonotype. V gene TRBV3-1 combines with J gene TRBJ2-2; 12 nucleotides match TRBD2. The CDR3 runs to 16 residues. V shed 6 bases, J shed 0 bases, and the junction held 2 bases outside the gene matches. The germline gives CDR1 LGHDT, CDR2 YNNKEL (reference sequence). For the CDR3, the DNA is TGTGCCAGCAGGCTAGCGGGAGGGTCGAACACCGGGGAGCTGTTTTTT. Protein: CASRLAGGSNTGELFF. Full variable domain (outside the CDR3, taken from reference TRBV3-1 and TRBJ2-2): DTAVSQTPKYLVTQMGNDKSIKCEQNLGHDTMYWYKQDSKKFLKIMFSYNNKELIINETVPNRFSPKSPDKAHLNLHINSLELGDSAVYFCASRLAGGSNTGELFFGEGSRLTVL.

This clonotype has just a few counts. V usage is TRBV12-3 or TRBV12-4 and J usage is TRBJ1-1, with a weak D call TRBD1 (6 bases). V was shortened by 5 bases and J by 11 bases, with 15 bases between the two germline ends. The CDR3 has 12 residues. The CDR3 nucleotides are TGTGCCAGCAGTCCATCGACAGGTGGGGCTTTCTTT. It yields the protein CASSPSTGGAFF.

This rearrangement joins TRBV20-1 to TRBJ2-3; a possible D gene is TRBD1 (6 bases). The CDR3 runs 13 residues. CDR1 DFQATT and CDR2 SNEGSKA come from the germline V gene (reference sequence). Deletions cut 6 bases from V and 0 bases from J, with 10 bases between. CDR3 sequence: CSAPGASTDTQYF. CDR3 nucleotide sequence: TGCAGTGCGCCAGGGGCTAGCACAGATACGCAGTATTTT.

V is TRBV11-2 and J is TRBJ2-5; D might be TRBD1 or TRBD2, each matching 5 bases. V lost 6 bases and J 2 bases, leaving 19 bases between the germline ends. CDR3 size: 16 residues. The germline V gene has CDR1 SGHAT and CDR2 FQNNGV. The CDR3 spells CASSSKRGIPQETQYF. As DNA, the CDR3 is TGTGCCAGCAGTTCTAAGAGGGGAATACCGCAAGAGACCCAGTACTTC.

This clonotype was counted only a few times. The V call is TRBV18, the J call TRBJ1-4; no firm D call. The V gene's germline CDR1 is KGHSH and CDR2 LQKENI. The V end lost 2 bases, the J end lost 0 bases, and 7 bases lay between the germline ends. This CDR3 has 15 residues. The CDR3 DNA reads as TGTGCCAGCTCACCAGGACCGACAACTAATGAAAAACTGTTTTTT. Residues: CASSPGPTTNEKLFF. Variable domain in full (rest from reference TRBV18 and TRBJ1-4): NAGVMQNPRHLVRRRGQEARLRCSPMKGHSHVYWYRQLPEEGLKFMVYLQKENIIDESGMPKERFSAEFPKEGPSILRIQQVVRGDSAAYFCASSPGPTTNEKLFFGSGTQLSVL.

This chain connects TRBV4-1 to TRBJ2-7, with 9 bases identical to TRBD2. The CDR3 totals 18 residues. Trimming removed 4 bases from V and 0 bases from J; junction bases left unmatched: 13. Looked up from germline, CDR1 is MGHRA and CDR2 is YSYEKL. CDR3 nucleotide sequence: TGCGCCAGCAGCCCGCCGGGGGATAGCGGGAGAAGCTCCTACGAGCAGTACGTC. This codes for CASSPPGDSGRSSYEQYV.

In this sample, this clonotype turned up a few times. The chain links TRBV10-2 to TRBJ1-1; no reliable D call. This CDR3 region has 13 residues. The V gene's germline CDR1 is WSHSY and CDR2 SAAADI. V lost 4 bases, J lost 1 base, and 7 bases lay in between. Written as DNA, the CDR3 is TGCGCCAGCAGTGTCCCCGCGAACACTGAAGCTTTCTTT. Translation gives CASSVPANTEAFF.